This T cell receptor (beta chain) was sequenced during a study of cytomegalovirus exposure and HLA in healthy donors. Study as a whole: As released early, the data held roughly 85 million unique TCRs from HLA-typed donors.

The CDR3 has 16 amino acids. Germline V CDR1 and CDR2: SGHKS, YYEKEE (reference sequence). With V trimmed by 3 bases and J by 2 bases, 10 bases remained unmatched. The primer mix had 60 Vbeta and 13 Jbeta primers. The repertoire was sequenced with immunoSEQ multiplex PCR; TCRdb's copy has only in-frame clones and lacks some. The table lists over 150,000 clones, about 71% of them singletons. Study results and limitations: In an earlier analysis, most TCR beta V segments were productive about 87% or about 30% of the time. A missense variant in DCLRE1C was later tied to TCR beta V- and J-gene trimming.

In regard to this clone: Its antigen is unknown.

Healthy bone marrow donors made up the donor group. This chain joins TRBV5-5 and TRBJ1-1, with TRBD1 identical over 7 bases. The source material was PBMCs. This sequence originates from a woman aged 40 to 50 in good health and CMV-seropositive. The CDR3 sequence: CASSWIPGQSNTEAFF. The CDR3 bases are TGTGCCAGCAGCTGGATTCCGGGACAGAGCAACACTGAAGCTTTCTTT.